These T cell receptor beta chains were read from a single sample in a study of shared T cell receptors in the human thymus. Profiled with immunoSEQ multiplex PCR; TCRdb holds only in-frame clones, not every one. The data hold around 730,000 clones, with 70% to 90% observed a single time. This same sample was also taken into another study, of human thymus T cells.

The material sequenced was thymocytes. The receptors shown here come from a girl under three years old with a congenital heart defect. Both conserved end residues are part of each CDR3. A D gene is named only where the DNA matches it firmly. Expanded clones are given a class, and other clones once, few, many or no size at all.

clone_size,j_call,v_call,d_call,cdr3_aa,cdr3_nt
once,TRBJ2-4,TRBV4-1,.,CASSQDPPRIGGAKNIQYF,TGCGCCAGCAGCCAAGATCCGCCCCGGATCGGAGGGGCCAAAAACATTCAGTACTTC
.,TRBJ1-1,TRBV12-5,TRBD1,CASGRGQGNTEAFF,TGTGCTAGTGGTAGGGGACAGGGAAACACTGAAGCTTTCTTT
.,TRBJ1-2,TRBV18,.,CASSWANSYGYTF,TGTGCCAGCTCATGGGCCAACAGCTATGGCTACACCTTC
.,TRBJ2-5,TRBV10-3,TRBD1,CAISERTGQETQYF,TGTGCCATCAGTGAGAGGACAGGGCAAGAGACCCAGTACTTC
.,TRBJ2-3,TRBV11-2,TRBD1,CASSREGQGTDTQYF,TGTGCCAGCAGCCGAGAAGGACAGGGAACAGATACGCAGTATTTT
.,TRBJ1-1,TRBV28,TRBD1,CASSLDRDTEAFF,TGTGCCAGCAGTTTGGACAGGGATACTGAAGCTTTCTTT
few,TRBJ1-5,TRBV15,TRBD1,CATSSLQRTGYNDLSPPQHF,TGTGCCACCAGCAGCCTCCAGAGGACAGGCTACAATGATTTGTCTCCGCCCCAGCATTTT
once,TRBJ2-7,TRBV9,.,CASSVGTSREQYF,TGTGCCAGCAGCGTAGGGACTTCCCGCGAGCAGTACTTC
.,TRBJ2-5,TRBV9,.,CASSAGHAETQYF,TGTGCCAGCAGCGCCGGACATGCAGAGACCCAGTACTTC
.,TRBJ1-1,TRBV5-1,.,CASSSAQGGWTWGTEAFF,TGCGCCAGCAGCTCTGCACAGGGCGGGTGGACCTGGGGCACTGAAGCTTTCTTT
.,TRBJ1-2,TRBV28,TRBD1,CAIRDRGTGGDGYTF,TGTGCCATACGGGACAGGGGAACTGGTGGGGATGGCTACACCTTC
.,TRBJ1-2,TRBV7-9,.,CASSLARGRANYGYTF,TGTGCCAGCAGCTTAGCCCGGGGTCGGGCTAACTATGGCTACACCTTC
few,TRBJ2-2,TRBV4-3,TRBD1,CASSGQVNTGELFF,TGCGCCAGCAGTGGACAGGTCAACACCGGGGAGCTGTTTTTT
.,TRBJ2-7,TRBV19,.,CASSIGDSPSSYEQYF,TGTGCCAGTAGTATCGGGGATAGTCCCAGCTCCTACGAGCAGTACTTC
.,TRBJ1-1,TRBV6-5,.,CASSYSRERAEAFF,TGTGCCAGCAGTTACTCTCGGGAAAGGGCTGAAGCTTTCTTT
once,TRBJ1-1,TRBV5-1,.,CASSLKAGTKDTEAFF,TGCGCCAGCAGCTTAAAGGCCGGGACAAAGGACACTGAAGCTTTCTTT
.,TRBJ1-2,TRBV5-6,.,CASSREPGGYTF,TGTGCCAGCAGCCGGGAGCCCGGTGGCTACACCTTC
.,TRBJ1-1,TRBV18,.,CASSPPERQNWTEAFF,TGTGCCAGCTCACCACCGGAGAGGCAGAACTGGACTGAAGCTTTCTTT
.,TRBJ1-1,TRBV13,.,CASSSDLGRDTEAFF,TGTGCCAGCAGCTCTGATTTGGGGAGGGACACTGAAGCTTTCTTT
.,TRBJ2-7,TRBV7-6,.,CASAPGDTYEQYF,TGTGCCAGCGCTCCGGGGGATACCTACGAGCAGTACTTC
few,TRBJ2-1,TRBV4-3,.,CASSQFGGPLYNEQFF,TGCGCCAGCAGCCAATTCGGCGGGCCTCTCTACAATGAGCAGTTCTTC
.,TRBJ2-5,TRBV28,.,CASSLWTSWETQYF,TGTGCCAGCAGTTTATGGACTAGTTGGGAGACCCAGTACTTC
.,TRBJ1-4,TRBV5-6,.,CASSSDRPGEKLFF,TGTGCCAGCAGCTCCGACAGGCCAGGGGAAAAACTGTTTTTT
.,TRBJ2-5,TRBV5-4,.,CASSFSGIGETQYF,TGTGCCAGCAGCTTTTCAGGGATAGGTGAGACCCAGTACTTC
.,TRBJ2-7,TRBV5-1,TRBD2,CASRWGLAEFSSYEQYF,TGCGCCAGCAGGTGGGGACTAGCGGAATTCAGCTCCTACGAGCAGTACTTC
.,TRBJ1-1,TRBV29-1,TRBD1,CSVGRTGANTEAFF,TGCAGCGTTGGTCGAACAGGGGCGAACACTGAAGCTTTCTTT
.,TRBJ2-1,TRBV5-6,.,CASSLGGINEQFF,TGTGCCAGCAGCTTGGGAGGGATCAATGAGCAGTTCTTC
.,TRBJ2-1,TRBV5-1,TRBD1,CASSWDGDGLGQGKQNEQFF,TGCGCCAGCAGCTGGGACGGGGACGGGCTCGGACAGGGAAAACAAAATGAGCAGTTCTTC
.,TRBJ2-1,TRBV10-1,TRBD2,CASRASGGAEDEQFF,TGCGCCAGCAGGGCTAGCGGGGGGGCCGAGGATGAGCAGTTCTTC
.,TRBJ2-6,TRBV18,.,CASSPRGTGANVLTF,TGTGCCAGCTCACCAAGGGGAACCGGGGCCAACGTCCTGACTTTC
.,TRBJ1-1,TRBV4-1,.,CASSQGAEAFF,TGCGCCAGCAGCCAAGGAGCTGAAGCTTTCTTT
once,TRBJ1-2,TRBV9,.,CASSVASQVHGYTF,TGTGCCAGCAGCGTAGCTTCCCAGGTTCATGGCTACACCTTC
.,TRBJ2-7,TRBV18,.,CASSPPHNSRSSYEQYF,TGTGCCAGCTCACCACCCCACAACTCCCGGAGCTCCTACGAGCAGTACTTC
.,TRBJ2-7,TRBV25-1,.,CASSAQGNEQYF,TGTGCCAGCAGTGCCCAGGGGAACGAGCAGTACTTC
.,TRBJ1-6,TRBV18,.,CASSPPDVESSPLHF,TGTGCCAGCTCACCCCCCGATGTGGAGTCTTCACCCCTCCACTTT
.,TRBJ2-3,TRBV4-3,.,CASTLSRVTDTQYF,TGCGCCAGCACCCTCTCGCGGGTCACAGATACGCAGTATTTT
.,TRBJ1-2,TRBV7-9,TRBD1,CASSSHRGKDGYTF,TGTGCCAGCAGCTCCCACAGGGGTAAGGATGGCTACACCTTC
.,TRBJ2-7,TRBV4-1,TRBD1,CASSTHGTGSYEQYF,TGCGCCAGCAGCACCCACGGGACAGGCTCCTACGAGCAGTACTTC
.,TRBJ2-5,TRBV5-8,TRBD1,CASSSGQGWVIWGQETRYF,TGTGCCAGCAGTTCCGGACAGGGGTGGGTCATCTGGGGCCAAGAGACCCGGTACTTC
.,TRBJ1-2,TRBV6-1,.,CASSEDRFGTFSGGYTF,TGTGCCAGCAGTGAGGACCGGTTTGGGACCTTCTCCGGGGGTTACACCTTC
.,TRBJ1-3,TRBV28,TRBD1,CASSRLQGPSGNTIYF,TGTGCCAGCAGCCGTTTACAGGGGCCCTCTGGAAACACCATATATTTT
.,TRBJ1-6,TRBV11-2,TRBD1,CASSHDRVLSPLHF,TGTGCCAGCAGCCACGACAGGGTCTTATCACCCCTCCACTTT
.,TRBJ1-3,TRBV6-5,.,CASSLGQPGNTIYF,TGTGCCAGCAGTTTAGGACAGCCTGGAAACACCATATATTTT
few,TRBJ2-7,TRBV4-3,TRBD1,CASSQHLGQGNYEQYF,TGCGCCAGCAGCCAACATCTGGGACAGGGAAACTACGAGCAGTACTTC
.,TRBJ2-7,TRBV11-2,.,CASSWGTFLNYEQYF,TGTGCCAGCAGCTGGGGGACATTCTTGAACTACGAGCAGTACTTC
.,TRBJ2-3,TRBV10-3,TRBD2,CATTREASGADTQYF,TGTGCCACGACCCGCGAGGCTAGCGGGGCAGATACGCAGTATTTT
once,TRBJ2-7,TRBV14,.,CASSQEGGGSYEQYF,TGTGCCAGCAGCCAAGAAGGAGGGGGCAGTTACGAGCAGTACTTC
few,TRBJ1-4,TRBV28,TRBD1,CASSCDRDVEKLFF,TGTGCCAGCAGTTGCGACAGGGACGTAGAAAAACTGTTTTTT
.,TRBJ1-3,TRBV6-1,.,CASSDIPLPVSGNTIYF,TGTGCCAGCAGTGATATACCCCTACCGGTCTCTGGAAACACCATATATTTT
.,TRBJ1-1,TRBV28,TRBD1,CASSQTGLDEAFF,TGTGCCAGCAGTCAGACAGGGCTTGATGAAGCTTTCTTT